The text below deals with one TCR beta chain. Clones were sequenced by immunoSEQ multiplex PCR, and TCRdb holds only the in-frame ones, with some missing. The data show roughly 150,000 clones, about 92% seen once. V was pared by 10 bases and J by 6 bases, with 11 bases of the junction left unmatched. CDR3 size: 14 residues. Germline-derived CDR1 and CDR2 are LNHDA and SQIVND (reference sequence). These data come from a study of T cell responses to AZD1222 COVID-19 vaccine. The TCR comes from an adult in good health. Material: peripheral blood, obtained on day 0 of AZD1222 vaccination. The rearrangement uses TRBV19 and TRBJ2-7; TRBD1 matches 11 bases. CDR3 nucleotides: TGTGCCACAACTTATGGACAGGGGGCAAGCGAGCAGTACTTC. Its protein product is CATTYGQGASEQYF.